The sequence of this TCR beta chain was determined in a study of cytotoxic CD8 clonotypes in ibrutinib-treated CLL. Trimming left V 6 bases short and J 0 bases short, with 14 bases between. CDR1 SNHLY and CDR2 FYNNEI come from the germline V gene. The CDR3 contains 15 residues. Sequencing was performed with immunoSEQ multiplex PCR; in TCRdb, only in-frame clones are kept and a portion is missing. The table has some 130,000 clones, about 78% seen once. This sequence originates from a human donor with chronic lymphocytic leukemia. This chain links TRBV2 with TRBJ1-2; TRBD1 is a possible D gene (6 bases). This specimen was PBMCs, taken after 24 months of ibrutinib treatment. The chain's CDR3 is CASRRQDISNYGYTF. CDR3 nucleotides: TGTGCCAGCAGGCGACAGGATATCTCTAACTATGGCTACACCTTC.